This T cell receptor beta chain was recorded in a study of control samples from healthy donors and cancer patients (dated by TCRdb to between 2020 and 2021). The method was the immunoSEQ multiplex PCR assay. This is the immuneACCESS table as TCRdb keeps it, with only in-frame sequences that have V and J called. A part of the clones is gone; compared with another copy, unresolved V genes explain less than half, and the rest is unexplained. The sample has 120,000 or so clones on record, roughly nine tenths of them singletons. The biggest ten clones account for roughly 43% of the sample. The sample holds one count of this clone. What antigen it recognizes has not been identified. Within one base of it there is no much larger clone, and no base qualities were kept. This receptor was obtained from a man aged 50-59 years in good health. Sequencing was done on a sample of blood.

The sequenced DNA is TGTGCCAGTAGCGAGACAGCCCATGGCTACACCTTC. It is translated as CASSETAHGYTF. The V and J genes are TRBV19 and TRBJ1-2; perhaps TRBD1 is the D gene, with 5 bases matching. From a lookup of the germline V gene (reference sequence), CDR1 and CDR2 are LNHDA and SQIVND. The CDR3 numbers 12 residues from cysteine through phenylalanine. The kept DNA is CDR3 alone, 36 bases in frame from the first base. V and J are truncated by 6 bases and 6 bases respectively, leaving an intervening sequence of 11 bases.